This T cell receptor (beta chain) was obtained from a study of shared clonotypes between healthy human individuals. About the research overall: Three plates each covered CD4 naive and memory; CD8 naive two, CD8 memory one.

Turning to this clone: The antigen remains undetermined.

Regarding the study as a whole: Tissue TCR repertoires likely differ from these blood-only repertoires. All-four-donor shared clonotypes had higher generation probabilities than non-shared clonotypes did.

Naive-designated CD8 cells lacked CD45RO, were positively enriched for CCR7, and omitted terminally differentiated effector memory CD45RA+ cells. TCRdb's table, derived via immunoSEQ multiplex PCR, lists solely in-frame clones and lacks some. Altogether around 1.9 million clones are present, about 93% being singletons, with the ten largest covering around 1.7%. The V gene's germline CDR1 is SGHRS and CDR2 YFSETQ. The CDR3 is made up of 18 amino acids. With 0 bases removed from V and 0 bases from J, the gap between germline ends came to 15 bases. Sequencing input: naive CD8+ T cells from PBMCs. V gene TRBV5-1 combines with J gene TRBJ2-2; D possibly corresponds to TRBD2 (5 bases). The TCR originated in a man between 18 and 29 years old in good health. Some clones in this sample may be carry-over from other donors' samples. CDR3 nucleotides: TGCGCCAGCAGCTTGGCTTATCGGGATAACGCGAACACCGGGGAGCTGTTTTTT. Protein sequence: CASSLAYRDNANTGELFF.